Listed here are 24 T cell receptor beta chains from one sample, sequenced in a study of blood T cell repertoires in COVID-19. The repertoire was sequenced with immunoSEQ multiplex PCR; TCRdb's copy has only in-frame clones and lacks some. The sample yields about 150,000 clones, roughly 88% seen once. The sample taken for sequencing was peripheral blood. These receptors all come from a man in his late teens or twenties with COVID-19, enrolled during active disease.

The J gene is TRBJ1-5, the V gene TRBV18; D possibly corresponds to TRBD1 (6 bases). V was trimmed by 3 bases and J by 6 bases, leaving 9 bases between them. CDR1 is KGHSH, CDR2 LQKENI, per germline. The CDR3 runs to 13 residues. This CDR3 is CASSPDRTQPQHF. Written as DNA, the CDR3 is TGTGCCAGCTCACCTGACAGGACTCAGCCCCAGCATTTT.

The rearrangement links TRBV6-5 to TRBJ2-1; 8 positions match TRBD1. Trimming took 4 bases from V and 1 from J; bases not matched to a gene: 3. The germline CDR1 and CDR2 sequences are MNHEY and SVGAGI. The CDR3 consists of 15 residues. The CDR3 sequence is CASSFRTGSYNEQFF. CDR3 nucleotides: TGTGCCAGCAGTTTTAGGACAGGGTCCTACAATGAGCAGTTCTTC.

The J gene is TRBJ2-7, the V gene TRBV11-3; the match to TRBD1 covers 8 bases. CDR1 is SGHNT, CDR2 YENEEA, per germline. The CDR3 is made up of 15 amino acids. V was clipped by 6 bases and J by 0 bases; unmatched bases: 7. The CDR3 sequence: CASRLRQGSSYEQYF. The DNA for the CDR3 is TGTGCCAGCAGACTTCGACAGGGGAGCTCCTACGAGCAGTACTTC. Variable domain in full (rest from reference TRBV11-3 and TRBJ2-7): EAGVVQSPRYKIIEKKQPVAFWCNPISGHNTLYWYLQNLGQGPELLIRYENEEAVDDSQLPKDRFSAERLKGVDSTLKIQPAELGDSAVYLCASRLRQGSSYEQYFGPGTRLTVT.

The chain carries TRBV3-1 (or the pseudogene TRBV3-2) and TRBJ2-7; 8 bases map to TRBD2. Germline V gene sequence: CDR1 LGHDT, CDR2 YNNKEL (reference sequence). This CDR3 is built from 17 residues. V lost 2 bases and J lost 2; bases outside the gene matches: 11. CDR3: CASSQPNRRGATYEQYF. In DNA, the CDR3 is TGTGCCAGCAGCCAACCCAACCGGCGGGGGGCGACCTACGAGCAGTACTTC.

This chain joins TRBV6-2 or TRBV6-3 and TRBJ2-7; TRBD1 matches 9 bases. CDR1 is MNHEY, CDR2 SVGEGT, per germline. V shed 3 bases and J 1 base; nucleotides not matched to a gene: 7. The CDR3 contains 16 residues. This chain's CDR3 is CASSYNRDRASYEQYF. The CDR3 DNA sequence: TGTGCCAGCAGTTATAACCGGGACAGGGCGTCCTACGAGCAGTACTTC.

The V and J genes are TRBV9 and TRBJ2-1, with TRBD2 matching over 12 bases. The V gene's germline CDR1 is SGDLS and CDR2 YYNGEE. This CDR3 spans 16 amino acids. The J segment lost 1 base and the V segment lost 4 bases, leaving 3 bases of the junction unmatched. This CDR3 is CASSSSGRESYNEQFF. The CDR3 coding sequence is TGTGCCAGCAGCTCTAGCGGGAGGGAGTCCTACAATGAGCAGTTCTTC.

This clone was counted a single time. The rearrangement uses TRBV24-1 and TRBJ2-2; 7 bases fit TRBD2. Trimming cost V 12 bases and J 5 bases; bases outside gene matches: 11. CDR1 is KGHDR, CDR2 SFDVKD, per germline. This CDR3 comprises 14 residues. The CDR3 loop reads CAAGLAGVTGELFF. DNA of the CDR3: TGTGCCGCCGGGCTGGCGGGAGTTACCGGGGAGCTGTTTTTT.

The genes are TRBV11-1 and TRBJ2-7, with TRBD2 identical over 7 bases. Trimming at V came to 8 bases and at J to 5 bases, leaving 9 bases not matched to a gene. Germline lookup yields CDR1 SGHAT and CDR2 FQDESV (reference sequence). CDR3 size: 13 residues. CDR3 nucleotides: TGTGCCAGCGAAGGTAGGGGAGGGAACGAGCAGTACTTC. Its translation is CASEGRGGNEQYF.

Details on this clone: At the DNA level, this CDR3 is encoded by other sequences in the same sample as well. This CDR3 reads CASSIGQGAYEQYF. The CDR3 nucleotides are TGTGCCAGTAGTATAGGACAGGGCGCCTACGAGCAGTACTTC. The rearrangement uses TRBV19 and TRBJ2-7, with 7 nucleotides matching TRBD1. This CDR3 is built from 14 residues. CDR1 LNHDA and CDR2 SQIVND come from the germline V gene (reference sequence). Trimming took 1 base from V and 2 from J; bases not matched to a gene: 2.

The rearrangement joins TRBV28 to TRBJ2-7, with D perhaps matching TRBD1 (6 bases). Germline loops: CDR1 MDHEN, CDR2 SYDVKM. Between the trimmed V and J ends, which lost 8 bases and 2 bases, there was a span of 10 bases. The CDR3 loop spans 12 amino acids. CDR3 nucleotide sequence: TGTGCCAGCGGACAGCCCACCTACGAGCAGTACTTC. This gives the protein CASGQPTYEQYF.

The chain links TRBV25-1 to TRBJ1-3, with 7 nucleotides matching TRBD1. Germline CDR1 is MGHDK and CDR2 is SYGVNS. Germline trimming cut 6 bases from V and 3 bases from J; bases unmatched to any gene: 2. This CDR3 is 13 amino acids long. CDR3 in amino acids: CASRGQNGNTIYF. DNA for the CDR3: TGTGCCAGCAGGGGACAGAATGGAAACACCATATATTTT.

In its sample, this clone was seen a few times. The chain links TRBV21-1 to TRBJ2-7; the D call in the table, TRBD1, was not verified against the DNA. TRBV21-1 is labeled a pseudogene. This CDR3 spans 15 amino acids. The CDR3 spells CASSCPGHQTYEQYF. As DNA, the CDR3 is TGTGCCAGCAGCTGCCCGGGACATCAGACCTACGAGCAGTACTTC.

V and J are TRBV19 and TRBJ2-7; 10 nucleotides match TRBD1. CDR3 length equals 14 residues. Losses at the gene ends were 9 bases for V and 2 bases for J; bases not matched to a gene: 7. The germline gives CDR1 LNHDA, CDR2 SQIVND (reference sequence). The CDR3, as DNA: TGTGCCAGCGGGGAGGGGACAGGGGCCTACGAGCAGTACTTC. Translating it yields CASGEGTGAYEQYF.

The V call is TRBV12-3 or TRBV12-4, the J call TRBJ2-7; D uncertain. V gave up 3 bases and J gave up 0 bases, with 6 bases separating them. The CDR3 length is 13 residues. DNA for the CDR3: TGTGCCAGCAGTTTTCACAGCTCCTACGAGCAGTACTTC. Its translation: CASSFHSSYEQYF.

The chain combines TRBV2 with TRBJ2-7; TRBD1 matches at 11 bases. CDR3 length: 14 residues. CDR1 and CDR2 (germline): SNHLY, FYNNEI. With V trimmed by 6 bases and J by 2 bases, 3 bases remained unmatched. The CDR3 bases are TGTGCCAGCAGGGAGGGACAGGGGGCCTACGAGCAGTACTTC. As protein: CASREGQGAYEQYF.

The CDR3 coding sequence is TGTGCCAGCAGCCAGACGGGGGAAGAAGAGACCCAGTACTTC. Amino acids: CASSQTGEEETQYF. V and J are TRBV3-1 (or the pseudogene TRBV3-2) and TRBJ2-5; tentative D call: TRBD2 (6 bases). The CDR3 is made up of 14 amino acids. The V gene lost 3 bases and the J gene lost 3 bases, with 11 bases spanning the gap. Germline loops: CDR1 LGHDT, CDR2 YNNKEL (reference sequence).

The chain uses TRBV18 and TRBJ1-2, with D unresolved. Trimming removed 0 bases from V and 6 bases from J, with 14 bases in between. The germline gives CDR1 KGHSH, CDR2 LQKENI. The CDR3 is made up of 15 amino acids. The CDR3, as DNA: TGTGCCAGCTCACCACCGTCCCGGAGTATGGATGGCTACACCTTC. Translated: CASSPPSRSMDGYTF.

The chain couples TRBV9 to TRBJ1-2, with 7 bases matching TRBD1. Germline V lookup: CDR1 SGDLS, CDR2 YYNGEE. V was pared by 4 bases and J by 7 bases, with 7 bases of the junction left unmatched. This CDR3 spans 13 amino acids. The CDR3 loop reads CASSPGGMGGYTF. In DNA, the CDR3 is TGTGCCAGCAGCCCAGGGGGTATGGGTGGCTACACCTTC.

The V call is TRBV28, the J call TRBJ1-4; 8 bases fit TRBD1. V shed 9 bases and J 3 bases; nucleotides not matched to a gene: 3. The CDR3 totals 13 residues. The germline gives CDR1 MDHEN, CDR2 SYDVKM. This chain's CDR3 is CASQGAANEKLFF. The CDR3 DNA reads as TGTGCCAGTCAGGGGGCAGCTAATGAAAAACTGTTTTTT.

In DNA form, the CDR3 reads TGTGCCAGCAGGGGACTTAGGACAGGCCTAGGGTGGGATACGCAGTATTTT. Translation: CASRGLRTGLGWDTQYF. The chain joins TRBV27 to TRBJ2-3; D possibly corresponds to TRBD1 (7 bases). Germline CDR1 is MNHEY and CDR2 is SMNVEV (reference sequence). The CDR3 runs to 17 residues. V was shortened by 6 bases and J by 6 bases, with 25 bases between the two germline ends.

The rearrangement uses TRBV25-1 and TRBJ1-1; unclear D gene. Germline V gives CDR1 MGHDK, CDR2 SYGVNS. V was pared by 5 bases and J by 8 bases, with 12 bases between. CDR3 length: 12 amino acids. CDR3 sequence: CASSPLDSEAFF. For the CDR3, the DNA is TGTGCCAGCAGTCCCCTCGACTCAGAAGCTTTCTTT.

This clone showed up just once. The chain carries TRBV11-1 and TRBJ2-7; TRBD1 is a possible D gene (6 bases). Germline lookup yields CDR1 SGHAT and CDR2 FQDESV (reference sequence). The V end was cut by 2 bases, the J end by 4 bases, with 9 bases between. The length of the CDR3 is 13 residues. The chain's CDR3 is CASSLSRGYEQYF. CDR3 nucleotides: TGTGCCAGCAGCTTAAGCAGGGGTTACGAGCAGTACTTC.

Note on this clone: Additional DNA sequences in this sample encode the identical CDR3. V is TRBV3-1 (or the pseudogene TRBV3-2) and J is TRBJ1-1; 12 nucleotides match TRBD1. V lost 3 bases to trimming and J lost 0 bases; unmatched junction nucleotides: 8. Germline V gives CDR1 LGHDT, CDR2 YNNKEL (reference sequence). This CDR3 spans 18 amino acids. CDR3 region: CASSQAGTGGKVNTEAFF. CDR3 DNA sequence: TGTGCCAGCAGCCAGGCCGGGACAGGGGGCAAGGTGAACACTGAAGCTTTCTTT.

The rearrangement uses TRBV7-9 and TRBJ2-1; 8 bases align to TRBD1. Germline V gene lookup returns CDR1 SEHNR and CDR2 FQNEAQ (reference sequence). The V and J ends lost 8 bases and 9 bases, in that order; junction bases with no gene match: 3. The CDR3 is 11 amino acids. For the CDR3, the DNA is TGTGCCAGCCGCACAGGGGGTGAGCAGTTCTTC. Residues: CASRTGGEQFF.